Listed below are T cell receptor beta chains from one sample, sequenced in a study of T cell repertoires in ileal Crohn's disease. Measured with immunoSEQ multiplex PCR; TCRdb has only the in-frame clones, and not every one. This sample has some 2,300 clones, with 93% found just once. The sequenced sample was ileal tissue. Receptor source: an adult with Crohn's disease. Both conserved end residues are part of each CDR3. Each record gives: clone size, J gene, V gene, D gene, CDR3 DNA, CDR3 protein. A D gene is named only where the DNA matches it firmly. Size values are once, few and many counts, or a class for expanded clones, and some rows have none.

.,TRBJ2-2,TRBV6-4,.,TGTGCCAGCAGTCGAGAGGACGCGAACACCGGGGAGCTGTTTTTT,CASSREDANTGELFF
.,TRBJ2-7,TRBV5-1,TRBD1,TGCGCCAGCAGCTTTCAGGGGGCGGGGATCTCCTACGAGCAGTACTTC,CASSFQGAGISYEQYF
.,TRBJ2-1,TRBV30,TRBD1,TGTGCCTGGACTTACAGGGGGCGGCCCAATGAGCAGTTCTTC,CAWTYRGRPNEQFF
.,TRBJ2-7,TRBV7-6,.,TGTGCCAGCAGCTCGGGACCGAACTACGAGCAGTACTTC,CASSSGPNYEQYF
once,TRBJ1-1,TRBV10-3,.,TGTGCCATCAGTGCTTCTACATCAGGGAGGAACACTGAAGCTTTCTTT,CAISASTSGRNTEAFF
.,TRBJ1-3,TRBV7-2,.,TGTGCCAGCAGCCTGACGGGGGTCTCTGGAAACACCATATATTTT,CASSLTGVSGNTIYF
few,TRBJ2-7,TRBV6-1,.,TGTGCCAGCAGTCTTTCTACATACGAGCAGTACTTC,CASSLSTYEQYF
.,TRBJ1-4,TRBV28,TRBD1,TGTGCCAGCAGTTTTGTGGGACAGGGAATCGTAACTAATGAAAAACTGTTTTTT,CASSFVGQGIVTNEKLFF
.,TRBJ1-2,TRBV10-3,.,TGTGCCATCAGTGACGGGCAGGGGAACTATGGCTACACCTTC,CAISDGQGNYGYTF
.,TRBJ2-7,TRBV14,.,TGTGCCAGCAGCCAAGTTGGGGGATTGCCCTACGAGCAGTACTTC,CASSQVGGLPYEQYF
.,TRBJ2-3,TRBV13,.,TGTGCCAGCAGCTCCCGGGGCATTAGCACAGATACGCAGTATTTT,CASSSRGISTDTQYF
once,TRBJ2-1,TRBV4-2,.,TGTGCCAGCAGCCGGACTCTCAGGAATGAGCAGTTCTTC,CASSRTLRNEQFF
.,TRBJ2-2,TRBV28,.,TGTGCCAGCAGTTTATCTTCCGCCGCCGGGGAGCTGTTTTTT,CASSLSSAAGELFF
.,TRBJ2-7,TRBV29-1,TRBD2,TGCAGCGTTGAGGGGACTAGCGGGATCTACGAGCAGTACTTC,CSVEGTSGIYEQYF
.,TRBJ2-5,TRBV5-1,.,TGCGCCAGCAGCTTGGGGAACCTCGGGGCCTTTGGGGGGGAGACCCAGTACTTC,CASSLGNLGAFGGETQYF
.,TRBJ2-5,TRBV4-2,.,TGTGCCAGCAGCCAAGAAGGTTTCCAAGAGACCCAGTACTTC,CASSQEGFQETQYF
.,TRBJ2-1,TRBV11-2,.,TGTGCCAGCAGCTTAGACAGCTCCTACAATGAGCAGTTCTTC,CASSLDSSYNEQFF
.,TRBJ2-5,TRBV29-1,TRBD1,TGCAGCGTTAGTCTACAGGGGGCTCGGGAGACCCAGTACTTC,CSVSLQGARETQYF
once,TRBJ2-1,TRBV19,.,TGTGCCAGTAGTATAGGGTGGAGGGGGACGGGGTACAATGAGCAGTTCTTC,CASSIGWRGTGYNEQFF
.,TRBJ1-5,TRBV12-5,TRBD1,TGTGCTAGTGGCAACCGGGACAGAGGTCTTGAGCCCCAGCATTTT,CASGNRDRGLEPQHF
.,TRBJ2-3,TRBV28,TRBD1,TGTGCCGCACGTAACAGGGGGCAGGCAGATACGCAGTATTTT,CAARNRGQADTQYF
.,TRBJ2-5,TRBV11-2,.,TGTGCCAGCAGCTTAGGTACGGAACTAAACCAAGAGACCCAGTACTTC,CASSLGTELNQETQYF
.,TRBJ2-7,TRBV21-1,.,TGTGCCAGCAGCTTCGTGCCCCACTCGACCTACGAGCAGTACTTC,CASSFVPHSTYEQYF
.,TRBJ1-2,TRBV11-2,.,TGTGCCAGCAGCCTAGGGGCCGGCAGGGACTATGGCTACACCTTC,CASSLGAGRDYGYTF
.,TRBJ2-3,TRBV15,TRBD2,TGTGCCACCAGCAGACCCACGGCGGGGGGCTCAGATACGCAGTATTTT,CATSRPTAGGSDTQYF
.,TRBJ1-5,TRBV9,.,TGTGCCAGCGGCGGTAGTGATCAGCCCCAGCATTTT,CASGGSDQPQHF
.,TRBJ2-2,TRBV29-1,.,TGCAGCGTTGAAAGACAGGAAAACACCGGGGAGCTGTTTTTT,CSVERQENTGELFF
.,TRBJ2-7,TRBV11-3,TRBD2,TGTGCCAGCAGCCCGGGTAGCGGGAGATCCGAGCAGTACTTC,CASSPGSGRSEQYF
.,TRBJ1-1,TRBV20-1,.,TGCAGTCCGGGTGGGACTGAAGCTTTCTTT,CSPGGTEAFF
.,TRBJ2-1,TRBV9,.,TGTGCCAGCAGCCCCCGGGACTCTTCCTACAATGAGCAGTTCTTC,CASSPRDSSYNEQFF
.,TRBJ2-3,TRBV5-6,.,TGTGCCAGCAGCCGCGGGGGCAACACCGTAGATACGCAGTATTTT,CASSRGGNTVDTQYF
.,TRBJ1-3,TRBV6-5,TRBD1,TGTGCCAGCAGTTACGGACAGGGGGCTGGAAACACCATATATTTT,CASSYGQGAGNTIYF
once,TRBJ2-2,TRBV10-3,.,TGTGCCTCAGGGCGCACCGGGGAGCTGTTTTTT,CASGRTGELFF
.,TRBJ1-1,TRBV2,TRBD1,TGTGCCAGCAGTTTCGGACAGGGAGGAAAAGCTTTCTTT,CASSFGQGGKAFF
.,TRBJ1-1,TRBV23-1,TRBD1,TGCGCCAGCAGTCAATCGGTGACAGGGATTTTGAACACTGAAGCTTTCTTT,CASSQSVTGILNTEAFF
.,TRBJ1-2,TRBV19,.,TGTGCCAGTAGGCCGGGACGAGGGTATGGCTACACCTTC,CASRPGRGYGYTF
.,TRBJ2-1,TRBV7-2,.,TGTGCCAGCAGCTTAGTCCCGGGGGGCTTCTACAATGAGCAGTTCTTC,CASSLVPGGFYNEQFF
.,TRBJ1-3,TRBV28,.,TGTGCCAGCAGTTTTCAAGGGACCGAAGGAAACACCATATATTTT,CASSFQGTEGNTIYF
.,TRBJ2-1,TRBV10-3,.,TGTGCCATCACTGCTGCAAGTTATTCCTACAATGAGCAGTTCTTC,CAITAASYSYNEQFF
once,TRBJ1-4,TRBV19,.,TGTGCCAGTACGGTGTCAATAGCAACTAATGAAAAACTGTTTTTT,CASTVSIATNEKLFF
.,TRBJ2-7,TRBV28,.,TGTGCCAGCAGTCTCTCGGACGTCCCCTACGAGCAGTACTTC,CASSLSDVPYEQYF
.,TRBJ2-3,TRBV7-6,.,TGTGCCAGCAGCTCAATCCGCACAGATACGCAGTATTTT,CASSSIRTDTQYF
.,TRBJ2-7,TRBV9,.,TGTGCCAGCAGCGTAGACCAAGGATACGAGCAGTACTTC,CASSVDQGYEQYF
.,TRBJ2-3,TRBV5-1,TRBD2,TGCGCCAGCAGCTTGGACGGGGGGGCGACAGATACGCAGTATTTT,CASSLDGGATDTQYF
.,TRBJ2-5,TRBV11-3,.,TGTGCCAGCAGCTTAGGCTGGGGGCGGGAGACCCAGTACTTC,CASSLGWGRETQYF
.,TRBJ2-3,TRBV7-2,TRBD2,TGTGCCAGCAGCCCCAGATTACCCCTAGCGGGCGGGGGCACAGATACGCAGTATTTT,CASSPRLPLAGGGTDTQYF
.,TRBJ1-1,TRBV27,TRBD1,TGTGCCAGCAGTCCACTGGCAGGGGGCCTCGGGACTGAAGCTTTCTTT,CASSPLAGGLGTEAFF
.,TRBJ2-1,TRBV7-9,.,TGTGCCAGCAGCGTCGGGGTCAATGAGCAGTTCTTC,CASSVGVNEQFF
.,TRBJ1-1,TRBV7-2,TRBD1,TGTGCCAGCAGCTTCGACAGGGGGGGGTCTGAAGCTTTCTTT,CASSFDRGGSEAFF
.,TRBJ2-7,TRBV2,TRBD1,TGTGCCAGCTTAGGGACAGGGCAGGTCGAGCAGTACTTC,CASLGTGQVEQYF
once,TRBJ2-2,TRBV6-4,.,TGTGCCAGCAGTGACTCGACTACCGGGGAGCTGTTTTTT,CASSDSTTGELFF
.,TRBJ1-5,TRBV10-3,TRBD1,TGTGCCATCAATGGGACAGGCTTATCCAATCAGCCCCAGCATTTT,CAINGTGLSNQPQHF
.,TRBJ1-1,TRBV6-5,TRBD1,TGTGCCAGCAGTAGGACAGGGAGGCACACTGAAGCTTTCTTT,CASSRTGRHTEAFF
.,TRBJ2-1,TRBV25-1,.,TGTGCCAGCAGTGAAAATTACGGCAATGAGCAGTTCTTC,CASSENYGNEQFF
.,TRBJ1-2,TRBV9,TRBD1,TGTGCCAGCAGCGTAACGGGACAGGGGGCAATAAGCTACACCTTC,CASSVTGQGAISYTF
.,TRBJ1-2,TRBV5-4,.,TGTGCCAGCAGCTTCGCAGGTGGCGGGTATGGCTACACCTTC,CASSFAGGGYGYTF
.,TRBJ1-6,TRBV7-8,.,TGTGCCGGCAGCTTAAGGGATAATTCACCCCTCCACTTT,CAGSLRDNSPLHF
.,TRBJ2-7,TRBV14,TRBD1,TGTGCCAGCAGCTTCAGACAGGGGTTCGGCTACGAGCAGTACTTC,CASSFRQGFGYEQYF